Each of the 24 T cell receptor beta chains below was sequenced from the same sample in a study of blood T cell repertoires in COVID-19. Method: immunoSEQ multiplex PCR; TCRdb's copy keeps in-frame clones and lacks some. The sample has around 280,000 clones, 88% seen once; the top ten hold approximately 10%. The sequencing input was peripheral blood. The receptors here all came from a woman aged 25 to 39 with COVID-19, enrolled during active disease.

The chain uses TRBV6-5 and TRBJ2-3; no clear D gene. The germline V gene has CDR1 MNHEY and CDR2 SVGAGI. V gave up 5 bases and J gave up 0 bases, with 12 bases separating them. The CDR3 runs to 15 residues. The CDR3 nucleotides are TGTGCCAGCAGTCTAGTCGATGAAAGCACAGATACGCAGTATTTT. This translates into CASSLVDESTDTQYF.

The chain recombines TRBV7-9 with TRBJ1-1; D gene ambiguous. The V gene lost 7 bases and the J gene lost 1 base, with 7 bases spanning the gap. CDR3 size: 12 residues. Looked up from germline, CDR1 is SEHNR and CDR2 is FQNEAQ (reference sequence). DNA of the CDR3: TGTGCCAGCATGGGCCGGAACACTGAAGCTTTCTTT. It specifies CASMGRNTEAFF.

The rearrangement links TRBV11-2 to TRBJ1-4; a weak D match, TRBD1 (6 bases). The CDR3 is made up of 17 amino acids. V lost 6 bases and J lost 0, with 17 bases in between. CDR1 is SGHAT, CDR2 FQNNGV, per germline. The CDR3 protein is CASSWGQALSTNEKLFF. For the CDR3, the DNA is TGTGCCAGCAGTTGGGGGCAGGCCCTATCAACTAATGAAAAACTGTTTTTT.

The chain has TRBV28 and TRBJ1-2; possibly TRBD1 for D (6 bases). With 4 bases removed from V and 3 bases from J, the gap between germline ends came to 12 bases. Germline V gene data show CDR1 as MDHEN and CDR2 as SYDVKM. This CDR3 region has 14 residues. The CDR3 coding sequence is TGTGCCAGCAGTTACAGGGAGAGGGACTATGGCTACACCTTC. This gives the protein CASSYRERDYGYTF.

The rearrangement joins TRBV6-2 or TRBV6-3 to TRBJ2-4; D might be TRBD2 (5 bases). The length of the CDR3 is 15 residues. Germline-derived CDR1 and CDR2 are MNHEY and SVGEGT. V lost 0 bases and J lost 4, with 10 bases in between. The CDR3 DNA reads TGTGCCAGCAGTTACTCGATCGGACTGAAAAACATTCAGTACTTC. Protein product: CASSYSIGLKNIQYF.

Turning to this clone: Its ends do not fully match the called genes, so a read error is possible. The V gene is TRBV24-1, the J gene TRBJ1-2, with 7 nucleotides matching TRBD1. The CDR3 length is 12 residues. Germline CDR1 and CDR2: KGHDR and SFDVKD. The CDR3 DNA follows: TGTGCCACCAGTGATTTGCCTGGGACAGTATTTTTC. It encodes CATSDLPGTVFF.

This chain joins TRBV7-2 and TRBJ2-1; unclear D gene. CDR1 and CDR2 (germline): SGHTA, FQGNSA. The CDR3 runs 13 residues. Trimming took off 3 bases at V and 4 bases at J, with 7 bases between the two ends. CDR3 loop: CASSFARYNEQFF. DNA for the CDR3: TGTGCCAGCAGCTTCGCTCGGTACAATGAGCAGTTCTTC.

The V gene is TRBV21-1, the J gene TRBJ2-3; the D call in the table, TRBD2, was not verified against the DNA. TRBV21-1 is annotated as a pseudogene. The CDR3 totals 17 residues. The CDR3 spells CASSKALSGRSTDTQYF. CDR3 in DNA: TGTGCCAGCAGCAAAGCGCTAAGCGGAAGGAGCACAGATACGCAGTATTTT.

V gene TRBV5-6 combines with J gene TRBJ1-1; a weak D match, TRBD1 (5 bases). The germline CDR1 and CDR2 sequences are SGHDT and YYEEEE. The CDR3 has 14 amino acids. The V and J ends lost 2 bases and 0 bases respectively, with 8 bases between them. In nucleotides, the CDR3 is TGTGCCAGCAGCTTAGGGGAAATGAACACTGAAGCTTTCTTT. Encoded protein: CASSLGEMNTEAFF.

The chain recombines TRBV6-2 or TRBV6-3 with TRBJ2-1; 12 nucleotides align to TRBD2. V dropped 5 bases and J dropped 14; count of bases not matched to a gene: 7. Germline lookup yields CDR1 MNHEY and CDR2 SVGEGT. The CDR3 is 13 amino acids. The CDR3: CASSTASGRAKFF. The CDR3 DNA reads as TGTGCCAGCAGTACCGCTAGCGGGAGGGCTAAGTTCTTC.

The genes are TRBV5-1 and TRBJ1-2, with D maybe TRBD1 (5 bases). This CDR3 region has 15 residues. The germline V gene has CDR1 SGHRS and CDR2 YFSETQ. Trimming removed 5 bases from V and 0 bases from J, with 14 bases in between. The CDR3 DNA reads as TGCGCCAGCAGAGACACAGGCGCCTCTAACTATGGCTACACCTTC. It is translated as CASRDTGASNYGYTF.

The chain links TRBV19 to TRBJ1-1; TRBD1 agrees at 9 bases. V trimming: 5 bases; J trimming: 0 bases; junction bases outside the gene matches: 4. CDR1 LNHDA and CDR2 SQIVND come from the germline V gene (reference sequence). The CDR3 loop spans 15 amino acids. As DNA, the CDR3 is TGTGCCAGTAGTGGACAGGGGAACTTGAACACTGAAGCTTTCTTT. Residues: CASSGQGNLNTEAFF.

This chain connects TRBV3-1 (or the pseudogene TRBV3-2) to TRBJ1-1, with D perhaps TRBD1 (6 bases). This CDR3 has 14 amino acids. V lost 7 bases, J lost 5 bases, and 17 bases lay in between. The germline V gene has CDR1 LGHDT and CDR2 YNNKEL (reference sequence). The CDR3 loop is CASNGRGVDTEAFF. The CDR3 coding sequence is TGTGCCAGCAACGGCAGGGGAGTAGATACTGAAGCTTTCTTT.

This clone showed up just a few times. This chain uses TRBV10-3 with TRBJ1-1, with TRBD1 as a possible D gene (5 bases). The CDR3 totals 15 residues. The germline CDR1 and CDR2 sequences are ENHRY and SYGVKD. V shed 0 bases and J shed 6 bases, with 14 bases lying between them. CDR3 loop: CAISESGPQWAEAFF. CDR3 coding DNA: TGTGCCATCAGTGAGTCGGGGCCCCAGTGGGCTGAAGCTTTCTTT.

This clone was seen a few times. V and J are TRBV7-2 and TRBJ2-7; D uncertain. CDR1 is SGHTA and CDR2 is FQGNSA in the germline V gene. The CDR3 spans 12 residues. V was pared by 4 bases and J by 6 bases, with 10 bases between. CDR3 sequence reads: CASSSLGFEQYF. In DNA, the CDR3 is TGTGCCAGCAGCTCCCTAGGTTTCGAGCAGTACTTC.

The rearrangement links TRBV7-9 to TRBJ1-2, with D possibly TRBD1 on 5 matching bases. Looked up from germline, CDR1 is SEHNR and CDR2 is FQNEAQ (reference sequence). Trimming removed 1 base from V and 8 bases from J, with 11 bases in between. This CDR3 comprises 13 residues. CDR3: CASSLVQGFGYTF. Here the CDR3 DNA reads TGTGCCAGCAGCTTAGTCCAGGGCTTCGGCTACACCTTC.

The chain uses TRBV2 and TRBJ2-2; D is uncertain. This CDR3 has 13 residues. V gave up 6 bases and J gave up 5 bases, with 10 bases separating them. CDR1 and CDR2 from the germline V gene are SNHLY and FYNNEI. The CDR3 region has the DNA TGTGCCAGCAGCATTACAAGAACCGGGGAGCTGTTTTTT. Translated, it gives CASSITRTGELFF.

The chain employs TRBV20-1 and TRBJ2-7; TRBD2 matches at 14 bases. Per the germline V gene, CDR1 is DFQATT and CDR2 is SNEGSKA (reference sequence). With V trimmed by 3 bases and J by 0 bases, 4 bases remained unmatched. The CDR3 is made up of 16 amino acids. DNA of the CDR3: TGCAGTGCTAGTCTCGGGACTAGCGGGAGCTCCTACGAGCAGTACTTC. Its translation: CSASLGTSGSSYEQYF.

This clone was observed a handful of times. The chain links TRBV30 to TRBJ2-1, with D perhaps TRBD2 (5 bases). Deletions cut 4 bases from V and 5 bases from J, with 12 bases between. Germline-derived CDR1 and CDR2 are GTSNPN and SVGIG (reference sequence). The CDR3 length is 13 residues. In nucleotides, the CDR3 is TGTGCCTGGACCATGGACTTCAACAATGAGCAGTTCTTC. Residues: CAWTMDFNNEQFF.

The V and J genes are TRBV29-1 and TRBJ2-2; 10 nucleotides align to TRBD1. The V and J ends lost 7 bases and 7 bases, in that order; junction bases with no gene match: 6. Germline CDR1 reads SQVTM; CDR2 reads ANQGSEA. The CDR3 totals 13 residues. CDR3 region: CSAGQGEHGELFF. The CDR3 DNA reads as TGCAGCGCCGGACAGGGGGAACACGGGGAGCTGTTTTTT.

The gene calls are TRBV10-3 and TRBJ1-1; maybe TRBD1 (5 bases). V lost 11 bases and J lost 4, with 17 bases in between. CDR3 length: 13 amino acids. Germline CDR1 ENHRY, CDR2 SYGVKD. The CDR3 region has the DNA TGTGCCTCCAACGGGGGGTCCGGCACTGAAGCTTTCTTT. Translation: CASNGGSGTEAFF.

This clone was found once. V usage is TRBV4-1 and J usage is TRBJ2-7; 9 positions match TRBD2. The CDR3 sequence is 15 residues long. Looked up from germline, CDR1 is MGHRA and CDR2 is YSYEKL. With 1 base clipped from V and 4 bases from J, the junction kept 5 bases outside the gene matches. CDR3 sequence (DNA): TGCGCCAGCAGCCAAGTAGTTAGCGGGAGTTACGAGCAGTACTTC. It yields the protein CASSQVVSGSYEQYF.

The chain employs TRBV3-1 (or the pseudogene TRBV3-2) and TRBJ1-6; TRBD1 matches 7 bases. Germline CDR1 LGHDT, CDR2 YNNKEL (reference sequence). V shed 3 bases, J shed 7 bases, and the junction held 9 bases outside the gene matches. The CDR3 sequence is 16 residues long. CDR3 coding DNA: TGTGCCAGCAGCCAGAGTCAGGGGGTTAGGAATTCACCCCTCCACTTT. Protein: CASSQSQGVRNSPLHF.

The chain couples TRBV28 to TRBJ2-2; D call uncertain. Trimming removed 3 bases from V and 7 bases from J, with 3 bases in between. The CDR3 is 11 residues long. Germline V CDR1 and CDR2: MDHEN, SYDVKM. The CDR3 protein is CASSFGGELFF. The CDR3 nucleotides read TGTGCCAGCAGTTTCGGCGGGGAGCTGTTTTTT.